These 26 T cell receptor beta chains came from one sample sequenced in a study of OX40 agonist ivuxolimab in advanced cancers. Libraries were prepared by immunoSEQ multiplex PCR; TCRdb keeps only in-frame clonotypes and omits some of them. Altogether 45,000 to 60,000 clones are present, 91% being singletons, with the ten largest covering 3.5% to 4.5%. This sample comprised CD4+ or CD8+ T cells sorted from blood, obtained in a trial of the OX40 agonist ivuxolimab. Receptor source: an adult with an advanced solid tumor such as melanoma, head and neck, liver or kidney cancer.

The chain has TRBV9 and TRBJ2-2; D gene ambiguous. The V end lost 3 bases, the J end lost 4 bases, and 13 bases lay between the germline ends. The germline gives CDR1 SGDLS, CDR2 YYNGEE. The CDR3 has 15 amino acids. The CDR3 reads CASSAEVTPTGELFF. DNA for the CDR3: TGTGCCAGCAGCGCGGAAGTCACGCCCACCGGGGAGCTGTTTTTT.

The V call is TRBV28, the J call TRBJ2-2; 8 bases are shared with TRBD2. The junction had 11 bases not matched to a gene; V was cut back by 4 bases and J by 7 bases. Germline CDR1 reads MDHEN; CDR2 reads SYDVKM. The CDR3 contains 16 residues. CDR3 region: CASSWGTTSDIGELFF. Here the CDR3 DNA reads TGTGCCAGCAGTTGGGGTACGACTAGCGATATCGGGGAGCTGTTTTTT.

The V gene is TRBV9, the J gene TRBJ2-2, with D possibly matching TRBD2 (6 bases). The CDR3 has 15 residues. Trimming removed 2 bases at V and 4 bases at J, with 12 bases between. Germline V lookup: CDR1 SGDLS, CDR2 YYNGEE. Here the CDR3 reads CASSVGGSITGELFF. CDR3 coding DNA: TGTGCCAGCAGCGTGGGGGGTTCGATCACCGGGGAGCTGTTTTTT. The variable domain in full, with the rest retrieved from reference TRBV9 and TRBJ2-2, is DSGVTQTPKHLITATGQRVTLRCSPRSGDLSVYWYQQSLDQGLQFLIQYYNGEERAKGNILERFSAQQFPDLHSELNLSSLELGDSALYFCASSVGGSITGELFFGEGSRLTVL.

This clone was recorded a few times. This chain links TRBV5-1 with TRBJ2-2; D assignment may be TRBD1 or TRBD2 (5 bases each). CDR1 and CDR2 from the germline V gene are SGHRS and YFSETQ. The CDR3 consists of 14 residues. In nucleotides, the CDR3 is TGCGCGAGCTCCCTAGGGGACGTGACCGGGGAGCTGTTTTTT. Amino acids: CASSLGDVTGELFF.

This rearrangement joins TRBV4-3 to TRBJ1-2, with D unclear. Germline CDR1 and CDR2: LGHNA and YSLEER. The CDR3 covers 12 residues. V dropped 1 base and J dropped 10 bases, with 10 bases sitting between them. CDR3 sequence reads: CASSQGNADYTF. CDR3 DNA: TGCGCCAGCAGCCAAGGAAACGCGGACTACACCTTC.

The chain links TRBV11-3 to TRBJ2-1; 10 bases line up with TRBD2. Germline lookup yields CDR1 SGHNT and CDR2 YENEEA. The CDR3 contains 15 residues. With V trimmed by 5 bases and J by 3 bases, 4 bases remained unmatched. CDR3 in amino acids: CASSPRTSGYNEQFF. The CDR3 DNA reads as TGTGCCAGCAGCCCTCGGACTAGCGGCTACAATGAGCAGTTCTTC. Based on the CDR3 plus reference TRBV11-3 and TRBJ2-1, the full variable domain is EAGVVQSPRYKIIEKKQPVAFWCNPISGHNTLYWYLQNLGQGPELLIRYENEEAVDDSQLPKDRFSAERLKGVDSTLKIQPAELGDSAVYLCASSPRTSGYNEQFFGPGTRLTVL.

This clone was counted between two and nine times. The gene calls are TRBV6-1 and TRBJ1-1, with a tentative D call TRBD1 (5 bases). The CDR3 sequence is 14 residues long. Trimming cost V 5 bases and J 0 bases, with 10 bases left between them. Germline-derived CDR1 and CDR2 are MNHNS and SASEGT. The CDR3 sequence is CASSPGPLNTEAFF. The CDR3 region has the DNA TGTGCCAGCAGTCCGGGACCGTTGAACACTGAAGCTTTCTTT.

This chain joins TRBV7-3 and TRBJ2-1; D is uncertain. Per the germline V gene, CDR1 is SGHTA and CDR2 is FQGTGA. V was clipped by 5 bases and J by 0 bases, with 23 bases between them. The CDR3 is made up of 19 amino acids. The CDR3: CASSAYPPAQADSYNEQFF. The CDR3 nucleotides read TGTGCCAGCAGCGCATACCCCCCCGCTCAGGCGGACTCCTACAATGAGCAGTTCTTC. The full variable domain, in which reference TRBV7-3 and TRBJ2-1 provide the parts outside the CDR3, is GAGVSQTPSNKVTEKGKYVELRCDPISGHTALYWYRQSLGQGPEFLIYFQGTGAADDSGLPNDRFFAVRPEGSVSTLKIQRTERGDSAVYLCASSAYPPAQADSYNEQFFGPGTRLTVL.

This chain joins TRBV28 and TRBJ2-6, with 7 bases that match TRBD1. Germline CDR1 MDHEN, CDR2 SYDVKM. The CDR3 runs 14 residues. The trim removed 2 bases at V and 8 bases at J, leaving 3 bases unmatched. The CDR3 spells CASSLLTGTNVLTF. The CDR3, as DNA: TGTGCCAGCAGTTTACTGACAGGGACCAACGTCCTGACTTTC. The whole variable domain, remainder taken from reference TRBV28 and TRBJ2-6, is DVKVTQSSRYLVKRTGEKVFLECVQDMDHENMFWYRQDPGLGLRLIYFSYDVKMKEKGDIPEGYSVSREKKERFSLILESASTNQTSMYLCASSLLTGTNVLTFGAGSRLTVL.

This clone appeared a single time. The DNA for the CDR3 is TGTGCCAGCAAGGGAGACCAAGAGACCCAGTACTTC. Encoded protein: CASKGDQETQYF. The rearrangement joins TRBV27 to TRBJ2-5; weak D call: TRBD2 (5 bases). The CDR3 contains 12 residues. Per the germline V gene, CDR1 is MNHEY and CDR2 is SMNVEV (reference sequence). V lost 7 bases, J lost 0 bases, and 6 bases lay in between.

The rearrangement uses TRBV19 and TRBJ2-2; unclear D gene. The CDR3 is 12 residues long. The V end was cut by 0 bases, the J end by 5 bases, with 1 base between. In germline, CDR1 is LNHDA, CDR2 SQIVND (reference sequence). The CDR3 loop is CASSIETGELFF. Written as DNA, the CDR3 is TGTGCCAGTAGTATAGAGACCGGGGAGCTGTTTTTT.

The chain has TRBV4-1 and TRBJ2-5, with a possible D match to TRBD1 (5 bases). Germline lookup yields CDR1 MGHRA and CDR2 YSYEKL. The CDR3 extends over 12 amino acids. V was shortened by 4 bases and J by 9 bases, with 12 bases between the two germline ends. The CDR3 region has the DNA TGCGCCAGCAGCCCGCCCCCAGGGCCCCAGTACTTC. The encoded protein is CASSPPPGPQYF.

The V and J genes are TRBV10-3 and TRBJ2-1, with D hard to call. The ends were cut back, 0 bases at V and 7 bases at J, with 1 base in the middle. This CDR3 is 11 amino acids long. Germline CDR1 is ENHRY and CDR2 is SYGVKD. CDR3 in DNA: TGTGCCATCAGTGAGTCTAATGAGCAGTTCTTC. It encodes CAISESNEQFF.

This chain joins TRBV13 and TRBJ2-3, with 10 nucleotides matching TRBD2. The V gene end was trimmed by 6 bases and the J gene end by 1 base; junction bases not matched to a gene: 4. The CDR3 totals 15 residues. Germline loops: CDR1 PRHDT, CDR2 FYEKMQ (reference sequence). CDR3 protein: CASSSGTSGTDTQYF. The CDR3 DNA reads as TGTGCCAGCAGTTCCGGGACTAGCGGCACAGATACGCAGTATTTT.

This clone was picked up one time. The chain joins TRBV7-2 to TRBJ2-1; D may be TRBD2 (5 bases). Trimming cost V 4 bases and J 14 bases, with 15 bases left between them. CDR1 is SGHTA and CDR2 is FQGNSA in the germline V gene. The CDR3 totals 12 residues. The CDR3 protein is CASSSTQAVEFF. CDR3 in DNA: TGTGCCAGCAGCTCGACTCAAGCGGTGGAGTTCTTC.

The rearrangement links TRBV19 to TRBJ2-7; D is possibly TRBD1 or TRBD2 (5 bases each). CDR3 length: 12 amino acids. V lost 5 bases and J 5 bases, leaving 10 bases between the germline ends. Germline V gives CDR1 LNHDA, CDR2 SQIVND (reference sequence). The CDR3 DNA is TGTGCCAGTAGTTTCGGGACCAACGAGCAGTACTTC. Its translation: CASSFGTNEQYF.

CDR3 coding DNA: TGTGCCAGCAGTTTTGTAGCGGGAGTTGGGTACGAGCAGTACTTC. Amino acids: CASSFVAGVGYEQYF. V usage is TRBV28 and J usage is TRBJ2-7; 9 nucleotides align to TRBD2. Looked up from germline, CDR1 is MDHEN and CDR2 is SYDVKM. Trimming at V came to 3 bases and at J to 4 bases, leaving 7 bases not matched to a gene. The CDR3 has 15 amino acids.

For the CDR3, the DNA is TGTGCCAGCAGTGAAGTGAACGAGCAGTACTTC. It specifies CASSEVNEQYF. V and J are TRBV2 and TRBJ2-7, with D unresolved. Per the germline V gene, CDR1 is SNHLY and CDR2 is FYNNEI. The CDR3 has 11 amino acids. V lost 1 base and J lost 5, with 3 bases in between.

The chain has TRBV19 and TRBJ1-1; TRBD1 matches at 9 bases. This CDR3 region has 15 residues. Per the germline V gene, CDR1 is LNHDA and CDR2 is SQIVND (reference sequence). V was clipped by 3 bases and J by 4 bases; unmatched bases: 6. The CDR3 DNA is TGTGCCAGTAGTATTTCTGGGACAGGGATCACTGAAGCTTTCTTT. Translating gives CASSISGTGITEAFF.

V is TRBV15 and J is TRBJ2-7, with 14 nucleotides matching TRBD2. Trimming removed 4 bases from V and 2 bases from J; junction bases left unmatched: 4. Looked up from germline, CDR1 is LNHNV and CDR2 is YYDKDF (reference sequence). CDR3 length equals 16 residues. CDR3: CATSTGTSGRAYEQYF. The DNA for the CDR3 is TGTGCCACCAGCACGGGGACTAGCGGGAGAGCCTACGAGCAGTACTTC.

The chain uses TRBV28 and TRBJ2-5; 7 positions agree with TRBD1. Germline lookup yields CDR1 MDHEN and CDR2 SYDVKM. This CDR3 region has 17 residues. The V segment lost 1 base and the J segment 0 bases; nucleotides outside the gene matches: 8. In DNA form, the CDR3 reads TGTGCCAGCAGTTTATCCTCCGGGACAGCGTACCAAGAGACCCAGTACTTC. This sequence encodes CASSLSSGTAYQETQYF.

The rearrangement joins TRBV7-9 to TRBJ2-3; D not certain. CDR1 is SEHNR and CDR2 is FQNEAQ in the germline V gene (reference sequence). The CDR3 runs to 14 residues. V lost 6 bases, J lost 4 bases, and 14 bases lay in between. The CDR3 region has the DNA TGTGCCAGCAGTCCTAGACCGGGCGCAGATACGCAGTATTTT. It specifies CASSPRPGADTQYF.

This rearrangement joins TRBV19 to TRBJ2-1; 11 bases line up with TRBD2. This CDR3 spans 15 amino acids. The ends lost 3 bases at V and 5 bases at J; junction bases unmatched: 3. Germline CDR1 is LNHDA and CDR2 is SQIVND (reference sequence). In DNA form, the CDR3 reads TGTGCCAGTAGTATTACTAGCGGGAGCCACAATGAGCAGTTCTTC. This codes for CASSITSGSHNEQFF.

This clone showed up just once. J is TRBJ2-7 and V is TRBV4-3, with a tentative D call TRBD1 (7 bases). This CDR3 spans 16 amino acids. Germline values: CDR1 LGHNA, CDR2 YSLEER. V was pared by 0 bases and J by 5 bases, with 17 bases between. CDR3 DNA sequence: TGCGCCAGCAGCCAAGATCGGACAGGCTGGGGGGACGAGCAGTACTTC. This sequence encodes CASSQDRTGWGDEQYF.

The rearrangement joins TRBV27 to TRBJ2-3; no definite D call. The CDR3 has 16 residues. Germline-derived CDR1 and CDR2 are MNHEY and SMNVEV (reference sequence). Trimming stripped 0 bases from V and 0 bases from J, with 10 bases between. CDR3 residues: CASSLSNFGSTDTQYF. The CDR3 bases are TGTGCCAGCAGTTTATCGAATTTCGGAAGCACAGATACGCAGTATTTT.

This chain joins TRBV7-9 and TRBJ2-7; perhaps TRBD1 as D (7 bases). Between the trimmed V and J ends, which lost 5 bases and 3 bases, there was a span of 20 bases. Germline CDR1 is SEHNR and CDR2 is FQNEAQ (reference sequence). The CDR3 contains 16 residues. CDR3 sequence: CASSPGDREAFYEQYF. Written as DNA, the CDR3 is TGTGCCAGCAGCCCGGGGGACAGAGAAGCCTTCTACGAGCAGTACTTC.